The clone carrying this T cell receptor (beta chain) was picked up a small number of times. The data were obtained in a study of T-cell reconstitution after alpha-beta-depleted transplantation in children. The V gene's germline CDR1 is MGHRA and CDR2 YSYEKL. Trimming removed 4 bases at V and 6 bases at J, with 12 bases between. This CDR3 has 14 residues. Unique molecular identifiers were used to barcode this TCRbeta library. TCRdb redid the calling of the PCR reads with MiXCR, one entry per CDR3 protein. The sample has about 340,000 distinct CDR3 sequences, around 10% seen once; the top ten hold under 3%.

This chain links TRBV4-1 with TRBJ2-2; TRBD1 might be the D (5 bases). The source material was PBMCs from the stem cell graft donor, sampled from the stem cell graft. The sequence was obtained from a human donor who donated a stem cell graft to a child with acute lymphoblastic leukemia. The CDR3 region has the DNA TGCGCCAGCAGCCTCGTCGAAGGGGCCGGGGAGCTGTTTTTT. Protein sequence: CASSLVEGAGELFF.